The clone carrying this T cell receptor beta chain was seen a few times. Antigen unknown. This sample is drawn from a study of T cells after yellow fever vaccination. Whole-study context: The authors prepared low-cell-number fractions using SMART-Seq v4 Ultra Low Input. Study results and caveats: Post-booster repertoires contained most primary-vaccination clones again (around 97% CD4, 85% to 90% CD8).

TCRdb processed the 5' RACE reads anew with MiXCR; each CDR3 protein has one entry. The sample has 250,000 to 300,000 distinct CDR3 sequences, roughly 13% seen once. Germline V CDR1 and CDR2: LNHDA, SQIVND (reference sequence). Trimming removed 5 bases from V and 2 bases from J, with 10 bases in between. The CDR3 covers 14 residues. This clonotype was sampled from a man younger than 40 who received the YFV17D yellow fever vaccine. The genes are TRBV19 and TRBJ2-1; D perhaps matches TRBD2 (6 bases). The sample here was CD4+ T cells sorted from PBMCs, taken 45 days after the yellow fever booster vaccination. The CDR3 sequence is CASSLPGAYNEQFF. For the CDR3, the DNA is TGTGCCAGTAGTCTCCCGGGAGCCTACAATGAGCAGTTCTTC. Drawing the rest from reference TRBV19 and TRBJ2-1, the complete variable domain is DGGITQSPKYLFRKEGQNVTLSCEQNLNHDAMYWYRQDPGQGLRLIYYSQIVNDFQKGDIAEGYSVSREKKESFPLTVTSAQKNPTAFYLCASSLPGAYNEQFFGPGTRLTVL.